This T cell receptor (beta chain) was found in a study of blood T cell repertoires in COVID-19. The method was immunoSEQ multiplex PCR; TCRdb's version includes in-frame clones alone and lacks a portion of them. This sample has approximately 360,000 clones; around 83% occur once, and the top ten carry about 4.9%. The origin of this receptor is a woman in her 50s who had recovered from COVID-19. The sample was PBMCs or T cells enriched from blood (not recorded which).

The CDR3 loop is CASTGDGSPLHF. CDR3 sequence (DNA): TGTGCCAGCACAGGGGACGGTTCACCCCTCCACTTT. The rearrangement uses TRBV2 and TRBJ1-6; TRBD1 is a possible D gene (6 bases). V lost 7 bases, J lost 9 bases, and 10 bases lay in between. The germline V gene encodes CDR1 SNHLY and CDR2 FYNNEI. There are 12 residues in the CDR3.